These 28 T cell receptor beta chains share one sample of origin, sequenced in a study of beta chain features in type 1 diabetes. Study-level results: TCRB CDR3s were moderately but significantly shorter in Type 1 diabetes patients in all four CD4+ subsets.

No cognate antigen is known for these TCRs. The authors reverse transcribed all of the isolated RNA, so sequencing captured expressed TCRB transcripts. The repertoire was sequenced with immunoSEQ multiplex PCR; TCRdb's copy has only in-frame clones and lacks some. The table includes roughly 70,000 clones, about 50% detected once. The specimen sequenced was central memory CD4+ T cells from blood. The source is a man aged 25 to 40 with type 1 diabetes.

This clone has a handful of counts. This sequence joins TRBV10-3 and TRBJ2-6; D may be TRBD1 (5 bases). This CDR3 spans 15 amino acids. V was cut by 3 bases and J by 4 bases, with 10 bases left in between. Germline V gene data show CDR1 as ENHRY and CDR2 as SYGVKD. Written as DNA, the CDR3 is TGTGCCATCAGTGACAGGGTCACGGGGGCCAACGTCCTGACTTTC. Encoded protein: CAISDRVTGANVLTF.

This chain joins TRBV23-1 and TRBJ2-2; weak D call: TRBD1 (6 bases). TRBV23-1 is sorted into the ORF group, with uncertain function. V shed 4 bases and J shed 8 bases, with 11 bases lying between them. This CDR3 has 13 residues. The CDR3 is CASSLTGSGELFF. DNA for the CDR3: TGCGCCAGCAGTCTTACAGGGTCAGGGGAGCTGTTTTTT.

The chain joins TRBV6-1 to TRBJ1-1; unclear D gene. Germline CDR1 and CDR2: MNHNS and SASEGT. This CDR3 is 11 amino acids long. V gave up 8 bases and J gave up 4 bases, with 8 bases separating them. Written as DNA, the CDR3 is TGTGCCAGCGTGGCCGTCACTGAAGCTTTCTTT. Translated, it gives CASVAVTEAFF.

CDR3 sequence reads: CASSPVATDTQYF. In DNA, the CDR3 is TGTGCCAGCAGCCCAGTCGCCACAGATACGCAGTATTTT. The chain joins TRBV6-5 to TRBJ2-3, with unresolved D. Germline V gives CDR1 MNHEY, CDR2 SVGAGI. CDR3 length: 13 amino acids. The V end lost 6 bases, the J end lost 2 bases, and 9 bases lay between the germline ends.

V gene TRBV30 combines with J gene TRBJ2-3; D not resolved. V was shortened by 0 bases and J by 3 bases, with 7 bases between the two germline ends. Germline V gene lookup returns CDR1 GTSNPN and CDR2 SVGIG (reference sequence). CDR3 size: 13 residues. The CDR3 region is CAWSVRQTDTQYF. The CDR3 nucleotides are TGTGCCTGGAGTGTACGTCAGACAGATACGCAGTATTTT.

The V gene is TRBV4-1, the J gene TRBJ1-2; D is possibly TRBD1 (6 bases). Deletions cut 5 bases from V and 5 bases from J, with 12 bases between. The CDR3 consists of 13 residues. Germline V gives CDR1 MGHRA, CDR2 YSYEKL. CDR3 loop: CASSRGHSYGYTF. For the CDR3, the DNA is TGCGCCAGCAGCAGGGGACATTCTTATGGCTACACCTTC.

This clone occurred a few times. The rearrangement joins TRBV18 to TRBJ2-1; TRBD2 matches at 9 bases. The V gene's germline CDR1 is KGHSH and CDR2 LQKENI. After removal of 2 bases from V and 7 bases from J, the junction contained 6 bases not matched to a gene. CDR3 size: 15 residues. In DNA form, the CDR3 reads TGTGCCAGCTCACCATCCAGCGGGGGGATGAATGAGCAGTTCTTC. It specifies CASSPSSGGMNEQFF.

This chain links TRBV12-5 with TRBJ2-3; 11 bases are shared with TRBD2. Germline lookup yields CDR1 LGHNT and CDR2 FRNRAP. The ends lost 2 bases at V and 5 bases at J; junction bases unmatched: 3. This CDR3 contains 15 residues. The CDR3 coding sequence is TGTGCTAGTGGTTTGAGTAGCGGGAGGGTAGATACGCAGTATTTT. It yields the protein CASGLSSGRVDTQYF.

The chain employs TRBV7-2 and TRBJ2-5; 9 nucleotides agree with TRBD2. Germline V lookup: CDR1 SGHTA, CDR2 FQGNSA. J lost 6 bases, V lost 1 base, and 9 bases had no gene match. The CDR3 totals 16 residues. As DNA, the CDR3 is TGTGCCAGCAGCTTAGACGGGGCGGGAGGGCCACAGACCCAGTACTTC. It yields the protein CASSLDGAGGPQTQYF.

The sample holds a few counts of this clone. The V and J genes are TRBV11-2 and TRBJ2-1; D is unresolved. The V and J ends lost 0 bases and 3 bases respectively, with 12 bases between them. Germline lookup yields CDR1 SGHAT and CDR2 FQNNGV. The CDR3 has 16 amino acids. In DNA, the CDR3 is TGTGCCAGCAGCTTAGATCTTTTGCGGAACTACAATGAGCAGTTCTTC. Encoded protein: CASSLDLLRNYNEQFF. The variable domain in full, completed from reference TRBV11-2 and TRBJ2-1, reads EAGVAQSPRYKIIEKRQSVAFWCNPISGHATLYWYQQILGQGPKLLIQFQNNGVVDDSQLPKDRFSAERLKGVDSTLKIQPAKLEDSAVYLCASSLDLLRNYNEQFFGPGTRLTVL.

This chain connects TRBV5-1 to TRBJ2-5; D gene uncertain. Trimming took off 0 bases at V and 7 bases at J, with 4 bases between the two ends. Germline assignment: CDR1 SGHRS and CDR2 YFSETQ. There are 11 residues in the CDR3. In DNA, the CDR3 is TGCGCCAGCAGCTTGGGCGGGACCCAGTACTTC. As protein: CASSLGGTQYF.

This sequence joins TRBV7-9 and TRBJ2-3; 11 nucleotides line up with TRBD2. This CDR3 is 15 amino acids long. CDR1 and CDR2 from the germline V gene are SEHNR and FQNEAQ (reference sequence). The V segment lost 5 bases and the J segment 6 bases; nucleotides outside the gene matches: 7. CDR3 region: CASSVGLAGGDTQYF. The CDR3 nucleotides are TGTGCCAGCAGCGTCGGACTAGCGGGTGGGGATACGCAGTATTTT.

The rearrangement uses TRBV30 and TRBJ1-4, with D tentatively TRBD1 (5 bases). This CDR3 region has 12 residues. CDR1 and CDR2 from the germline V gene are GTSNPN and SVGIG (reference sequence). V was shortened by 3 bases and J by 8 bases, with 10 bases between the two germline ends. The CDR3 loop reads CAWRFGGEKLFF. Written as DNA, the CDR3 is TGTGCCTGGAGATTCGGGGGGGAAAAACTGTTTTTT.

J is TRBJ1-2 and V is TRBV6-5; weak D call: TRBD1 (6 bases). The CDR3 is 15 amino acids. Trimming pared 7 bases from V and 3 bases from J, leaving 18 bases between. The germline CDR1 and CDR2 sequences are MNHEY and SVGAGI. Written as DNA, the CDR3 is TGTGCCAGCAAACTCTACGCACAGGGCGACTATGGCTACACCTTC. Translation: CASKLYAQGDYGYTF.

This rearrangement joins TRBV19 to TRBJ1-2; 9 nucleotides align to TRBD1. CDR3 length: 15 residues. The V and J ends lost 1 base and 4 bases, in that order; junction bases with no gene match: 4. Germline V gives CDR1 LNHDA, CDR2 SQIVND (reference sequence). The CDR3 DNA sequence: TGTGCCAGTAGTATAGCGGGACAGGGAAGCTATGGCTACACCTTC. Translated: CASSIAGQGSYGYTF.

The chain couples TRBV30 to TRBJ1-5; D possibly corresponds to TRBD1 (6 bases). V shed 0 bases and J shed 8 bases, with 11 bases lying between them. This CDR3 region has 13 residues. Germline assignment: CDR1 GTSNPN and CDR2 SVGIG (reference sequence). The CDR3 nucleotides are TGTGCCTGGAGTGTCGAGGGGGGGAAGCCCCAGCATTTT. It encodes CAWSVEGGKPQHF.

The chain combines TRBV7-2 with TRBJ1-5; D possibly corresponds to TRBD1 (5 bases). The length of the CDR3 is 14 residues. The germline gives CDR1 SGHTA, CDR2 FQGNSA. The V end was cut by 5 bases, the J end by 7 bases, with 15 bases between. DNA of the CDR3: TGTGCCAGCAGCGGGGGGGTAAACTCGCAGCCCCAGCATTTT. Translation: CASSGGVNSQPQHF. Complete variable domain (other parts from reference TRBV7-2 and TRBJ1-5): GAGVSQSPSNKVTEKGKDVELRCDPISGHTALYWYRQSLGQGLEFLIYFQGNSAPDKSGLPSDRFSAERTGGSVSTLTIQRTQQEDSAVYLCASSGGVNSQPQHFGDGTRLSIL.

The chain has TRBV2 and TRBJ2-1, with TRBD2 identical over 11 bases. The CDR3 extends over 14 amino acids. V was pared by 6 bases and J by 8 bases, with 6 bases of the junction left unmatched. Germline CDR1 is SNHLY and CDR2 is FYNNEI. CDR3 region: CASSRSGRGDEQFF. The CDR3, as DNA: TGTGCCAGCAGCCGTAGCGGGAGGGGCGATGAGCAGTTCTTC.

This clone was counted only a few times. The gene calls are TRBV5-6 and TRBJ2-5; the match to TRBD1 covers 8 bases. Germline lookup yields CDR1 SGHDT and CDR2 YYEEEE. This CDR3 is 15 amino acids long. The J segment lost 0 bases and the V segment lost 2 bases, leaving 3 bases of the junction unmatched. CDR3: CASSFDRGDQETQYF. Written as DNA, the CDR3 is TGTGCCAGCAGCTTTGACAGGGGTGACCAAGAGACCCAGTACTTC. Filled out from reference TRBV5-6 and TRBJ2-5, the complete variable domain reads DAGVTQSPTHLIKTRGQQVTLRCSPKSGHDTVSWYQQALGQGPQFIFQYYEEEERQRGNFPDRFSGHQFPNYSSELNVNALLLGDSALYLCASSFDRGDQETQYFGPGTRLLVL.

The genes are TRBV29-1 and TRBJ2-7, with unresolved D. The CDR3 is made up of 14 amino acids. V lost 4 bases, J lost 3 bases, and 16 bases lay in between. Germline V gene sequence: CDR1 SQVTM, CDR2 ANQGSEA. Here the CDR3 DNA reads TGCAGCGTTGGAGGAGAACAAGGCCTCTACGAGCAGTACTTC. Amino acid sequence: CSVGGEQGLYEQYF.

The sample holds a few counts of this clone. The chain joins TRBV6-5 to TRBJ1-6, with 9 nucleotides matching TRBD1. Germline V gives CDR1 MNHEY, CDR2 SVGAGI. Unmatched junction bases numbered 8, after V lost 4 bases and J lost 7 bases. The CDR3 covers 16 residues. The CDR3 loop reads CASSFETGGGNSPLHF. Here the CDR3 DNA reads TGTGCCAGCAGTTTCGAAACAGGGGGCGGGAATTCACCCCTCCACTTT.

This chain connects TRBV7-7 to TRBJ2-5, with D possibly TRBD2 on 5 matching bases. Germline values: CDR1 SSHAT, CDR2 FNYEAQ (reference sequence). This CDR3 has 16 residues. V lost 5 bases, J lost 5 bases, and 21 bases lay in between. The CDR3 here is CASSPAGLPGRETQYF. The CDR3 DNA reads TGTGCCAGCAGCCCGGCTGGACTGCCGGGCCGGGAGACCCAGTACTTC. Full variable domain (remainder filled in from reference TRBV7-7 and TRBJ2-5): GAGVSQSPRYKVTKRGQDVTLRCDPISSHATLYWYQQALGQGPEFLTYFNYEAQPDKSGLPSDRFSAERPEGSISTLTIQRTEQRDSAMYRCASSPAGLPGRETQYFGPGTRLLVL.

This clone was observed a handful of times. CDR3 nucleotide sequence: TGTGCCAGCAGTGAAAGACAGGCAGGGGGCCTCGGCAAAAACATTCAGTACTTC. Translated, it gives CASSERQAGGLGKNIQYF. The chain couples TRBV6-1 to TRBJ2-4, with 8 bases matching TRBD1. This CDR3 comprises 18 residues. Germline loops: CDR1 MNHNS, CDR2 SASEGT. Trimming at V came to 2 bases and at J to 3 bases, leaving 12 bases not matched to a gene.

This clone was observed once. The DNA for the CDR3 is TGCGCCAGCAGCCGTACTAGCGAGGTCATCAATGAGCAGTTCTTC. Translated, it gives CASSRTSEVINEQFF. The chain recombines TRBV5-1 with TRBJ2-1; TRBD2 matches at 7 bases. Germline loops: CDR1 SGHRS, CDR2 YFSETQ. The J segment lost 6 bases and the V segment lost 4 bases, leaving 10 bases of the junction unmatched. The CDR3 consists of 15 residues.

The genes are TRBV7-9 and TRBJ2-3; no reliable D call. V lost 5 bases and J lost 2, with 11 bases in between. Germline CDR1 SEHNR, CDR2 FQNEAQ (reference sequence). The CDR3 length is 14 residues. The CDR3 sequence: CASSTRGSTDTQYF. In nucleotides, the CDR3 is TGTGCCAGCAGCACAAGAGGTTCCACAGATACGCAGTATTTT.

This sequence joins TRBV29-1 and TRBJ2-1; 11 bases line up with TRBD1. The CDR3 spans 16 residues. CDR1 is SQVTM and CDR2 is ANQGSEA in the germline V gene. CDR3 nucleotides: TGCAGTGTAATCCTAACCGGGACAGGGGGTAACGGTGAGCAGTTCTTC. Translated: CSVILTGTGGNGEQFF.

The rearrangement links TRBV10-3 to TRBJ2-3; 15 bases agree with TRBD2. V shed 6 bases, J shed 6 bases, and the junction held 7 bases outside the gene matches. Germline CDR1 and CDR2: ENHRY and SYGVKD. There are 16 residues in the CDR3. CDR3: CAIRPGLAGGRDTQYF. As DNA, the CDR3 is TGTGCCATCAGACCCGGACTAGCGGGAGGGAGGGATACGCAGTATTTT.

The V call is TRBV6-1, the J call TRBJ2-7; 8 nucleotides agree with TRBD2. V was clipped by 6 bases and J by 4 bases; unmatched bases: 8. The CDR3 covers 14 residues. Germline values: CDR1 MNHNS, CDR2 SASEGT. In DNA, the CDR3 is TGTGCCAGCAGGAAACTAGCGGACGAGTACGAGCAGTACTTC. It yields the protein CASRKLADEYEQYF.